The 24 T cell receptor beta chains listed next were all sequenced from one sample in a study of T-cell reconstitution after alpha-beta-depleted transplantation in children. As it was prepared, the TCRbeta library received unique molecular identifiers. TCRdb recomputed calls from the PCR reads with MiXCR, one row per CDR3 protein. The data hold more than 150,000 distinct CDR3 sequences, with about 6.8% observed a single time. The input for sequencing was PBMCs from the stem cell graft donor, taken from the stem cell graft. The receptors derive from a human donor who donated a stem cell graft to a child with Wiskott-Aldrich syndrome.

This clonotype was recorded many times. CDR3 DNA sequence: TGCGCCAGCAGCCACCTACTGATCGGGACTAGCGGGAGGGAGACCCAGTACTTC. It codes for CASSHLLIGTSGRETQYF. V and J are TRBV5-1 and TRBJ2-5, with TRBD2 matching over 15 bases. The CDR3 is 18 amino acids. After removal of 4 bases from V and 5 bases from J, the junction contained 12 bases not matched to a gene. Germline V CDR1 and CDR2: SGHRS, YFSETQ. The whole variable domain, remainder taken from reference TRBV5-1 and TRBJ2-5, is KAGVTQTPRYLIKTRGQQVTLSCSPISGHRSVSWYQQTPGQGLQFLFEYFSETQRNKGNFPGRFSGRQFSNSRSEMNVSTLELGDSALYLCASSHLLIGTSGRETQYFGPGTRLLVL.

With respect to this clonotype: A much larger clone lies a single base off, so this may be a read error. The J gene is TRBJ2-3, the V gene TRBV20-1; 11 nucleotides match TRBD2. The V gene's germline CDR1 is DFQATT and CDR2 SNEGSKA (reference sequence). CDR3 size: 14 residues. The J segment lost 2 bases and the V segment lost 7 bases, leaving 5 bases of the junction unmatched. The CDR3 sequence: CSGELAGATDTQYF. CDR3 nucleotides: TGCAGTGGTGAACTAGCGGGAGCCACAGATACGCAGTATTTT.

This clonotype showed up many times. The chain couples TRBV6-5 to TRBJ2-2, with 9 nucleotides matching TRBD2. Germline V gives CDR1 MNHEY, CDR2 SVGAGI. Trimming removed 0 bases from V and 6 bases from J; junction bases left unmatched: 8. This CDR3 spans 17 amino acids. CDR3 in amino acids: CASSYSAGGYASGELFF. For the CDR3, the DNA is TGTGCCAGCAGTTACTCTGCGGGAGGGTACGCATCCGGGGAGCTGTTTTTT.

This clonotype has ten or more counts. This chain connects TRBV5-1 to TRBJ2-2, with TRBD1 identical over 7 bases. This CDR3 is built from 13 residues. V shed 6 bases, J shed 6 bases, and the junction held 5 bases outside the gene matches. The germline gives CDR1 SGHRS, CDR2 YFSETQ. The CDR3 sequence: CASNRDRAGELFF. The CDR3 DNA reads TGCGCCAGCAACCGGGACAGAGCCGGGGAGCTGTTTTTT. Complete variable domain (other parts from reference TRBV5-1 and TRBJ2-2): KAGVTQTPRYLIKTRGQQVTLSCSPISGHRSVSWYQQTPGQGLQFLFEYFSETQRNKGNFPGRFSGRQFSNSRSEMNVSTLELGDSALYLCASNRDRAGELFFGEGSRLTVL.

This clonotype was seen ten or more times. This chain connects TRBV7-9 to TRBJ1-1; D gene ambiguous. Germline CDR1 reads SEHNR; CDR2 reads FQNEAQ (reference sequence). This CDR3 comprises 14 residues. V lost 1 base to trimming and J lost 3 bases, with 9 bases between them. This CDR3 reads CASSLGKPDTEAFF. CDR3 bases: TGTGCCAGCAGCTTAGGGAAACCGGACACTGAAGCTTTCTTT.

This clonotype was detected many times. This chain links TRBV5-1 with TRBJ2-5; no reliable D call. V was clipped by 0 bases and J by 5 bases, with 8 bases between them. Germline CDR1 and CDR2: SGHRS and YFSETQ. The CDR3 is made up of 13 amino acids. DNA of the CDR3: TGCGCCAGCAGCTTGGGGGTTCGGGAGACCCAGTACTTC. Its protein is CASSLGVRETQYF.

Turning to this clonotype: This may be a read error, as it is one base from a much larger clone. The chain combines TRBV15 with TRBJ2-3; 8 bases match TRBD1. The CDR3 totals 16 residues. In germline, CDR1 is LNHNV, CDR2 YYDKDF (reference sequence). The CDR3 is CATSRDHRGVTDTQFF. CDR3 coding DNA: TGTGCCACCAGCAGAGATCACAGGGGGGTAACAGATACGCAGTTTTTT.

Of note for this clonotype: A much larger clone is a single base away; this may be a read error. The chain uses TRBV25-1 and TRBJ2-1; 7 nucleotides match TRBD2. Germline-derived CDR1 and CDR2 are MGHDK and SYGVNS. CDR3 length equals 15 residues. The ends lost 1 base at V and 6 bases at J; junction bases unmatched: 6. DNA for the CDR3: TGTGCCAGCAGTGAATGGCGGACTAGTAGCAATGAGCAGTTCTTC. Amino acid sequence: CASSEWRTSSNEQFF.

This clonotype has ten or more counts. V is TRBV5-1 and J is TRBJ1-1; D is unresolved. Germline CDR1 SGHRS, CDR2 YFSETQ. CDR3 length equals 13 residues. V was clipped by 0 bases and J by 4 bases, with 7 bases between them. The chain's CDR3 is CASSLDGPTEAFF. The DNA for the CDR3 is TGCGCCAGCAGCTTGGACGGACCCACTGAAGCTTTCTTT.

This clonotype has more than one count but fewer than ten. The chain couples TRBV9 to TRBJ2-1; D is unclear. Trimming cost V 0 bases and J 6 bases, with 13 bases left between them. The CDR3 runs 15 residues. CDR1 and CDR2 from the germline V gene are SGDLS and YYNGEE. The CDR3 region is CASSVEMVAGNEQFF. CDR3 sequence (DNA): TGTGCCAGCAGCGTAGAGATGGTAGCCGGCAATGAGCAGTTCTTC.

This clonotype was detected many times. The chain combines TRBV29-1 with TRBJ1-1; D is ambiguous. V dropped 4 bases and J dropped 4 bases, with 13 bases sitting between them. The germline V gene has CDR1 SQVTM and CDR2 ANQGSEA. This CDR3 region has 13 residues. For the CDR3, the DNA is TGCAGCGTTGGTGGCAGGATGGTCACTGAAGCTTTCTTT. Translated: CSVGGRMVTEAFF. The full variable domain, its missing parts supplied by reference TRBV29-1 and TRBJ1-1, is SAVISQKPSRDICQRGTSLTIQCQVDSQVTMMFWYRQQPGQSLTLIATANQGSEATYESGFVIDKFPISRPNLTFSTLTVSNMSPEDSSIYLCSVGGRMVTEAFFGQGTRLTVV.

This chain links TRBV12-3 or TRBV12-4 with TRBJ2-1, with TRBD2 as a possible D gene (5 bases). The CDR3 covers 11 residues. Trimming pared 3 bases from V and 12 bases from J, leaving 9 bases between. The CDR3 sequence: CASSLVAPQFF. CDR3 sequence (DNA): TGTGCCAGCAGTTTGGTAGCGCCGCAGTTCTTC.

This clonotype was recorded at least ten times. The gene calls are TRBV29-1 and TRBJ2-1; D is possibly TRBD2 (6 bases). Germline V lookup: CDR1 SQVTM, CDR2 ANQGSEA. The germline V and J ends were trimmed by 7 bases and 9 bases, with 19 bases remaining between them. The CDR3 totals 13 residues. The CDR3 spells CSARTITSGEQFF. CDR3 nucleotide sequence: TGCAGCGCGAGGACTATCACAAGCGGTGAGCAGTTCTTC.

The CDR3 loop reads CASSEVVTSGGAGDEQFF. The CDR3 coding sequence is TGCGCCAGCAGTGAAGTGGTGACTAGCGGGGGGGCAGGCGATGAGCAGTTCTTC. The genes are TRBV10-1 and TRBJ2-1, with 14 bases fitting TRBD2. Germline CDR1 and CDR2: WNHNN and SYGVQD (reference sequence). This CDR3 is 18 amino acids long. The junction had 12 bases not matched to a gene; V was cut back by 3 bases and J by 8 bases.

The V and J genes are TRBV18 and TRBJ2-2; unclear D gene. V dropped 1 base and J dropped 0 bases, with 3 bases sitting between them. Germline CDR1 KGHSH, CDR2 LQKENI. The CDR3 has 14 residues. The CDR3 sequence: CASSPLANTGELFF. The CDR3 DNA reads TGTGCCAGCTCACCACTAGCGAACACCGGGGAGCTGTTTTTT. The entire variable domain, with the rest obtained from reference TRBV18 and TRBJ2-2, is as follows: NAGVMQNPRHLVRRRGQEARLRCSPMKGHSHVYWYRQLPEEGLKFMVYLQKENIIDESGMPKERFSAEFPKEGPSILRIQQVVRGDSAAYFCASSPLANTGELFFGEGSRLTVL.

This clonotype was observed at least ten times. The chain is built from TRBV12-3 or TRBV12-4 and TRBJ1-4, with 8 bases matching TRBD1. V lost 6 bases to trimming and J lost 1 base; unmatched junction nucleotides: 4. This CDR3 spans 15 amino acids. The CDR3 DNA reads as TGTGCCAGCAGACCAACAGGGGGAACTAATGAAAAACTGTTTTTT. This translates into CASRPTGGTNEKLFF.

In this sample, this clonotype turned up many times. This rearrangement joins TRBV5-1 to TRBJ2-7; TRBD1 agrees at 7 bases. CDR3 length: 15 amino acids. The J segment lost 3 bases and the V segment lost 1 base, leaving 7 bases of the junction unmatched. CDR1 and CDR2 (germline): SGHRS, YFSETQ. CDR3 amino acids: CASSLLGTEIYEQYF. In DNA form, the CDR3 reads TGCGCCAGCAGCTTGTTGGGGACAGAAATCTACGAGCAGTACTTC.

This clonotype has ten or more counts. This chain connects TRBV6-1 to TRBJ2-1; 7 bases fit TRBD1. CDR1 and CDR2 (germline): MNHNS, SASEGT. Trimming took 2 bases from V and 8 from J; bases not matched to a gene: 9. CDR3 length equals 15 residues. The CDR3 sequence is CASSERNRGLDEQFF. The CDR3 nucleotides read TGTGCCAGCAGTGAACGGAACAGGGGTTTGGATGAGCAGTTCTTC.

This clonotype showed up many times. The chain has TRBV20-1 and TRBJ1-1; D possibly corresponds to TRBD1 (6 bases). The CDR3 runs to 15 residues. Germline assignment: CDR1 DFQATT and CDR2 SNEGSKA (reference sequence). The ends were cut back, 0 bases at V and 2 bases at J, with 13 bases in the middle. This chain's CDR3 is CSARDRGALNTEAFF. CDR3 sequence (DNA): TGCAGTGCTAGAGATAGGGGGGCCCTCAACACTGAAGCTTTCTTT.

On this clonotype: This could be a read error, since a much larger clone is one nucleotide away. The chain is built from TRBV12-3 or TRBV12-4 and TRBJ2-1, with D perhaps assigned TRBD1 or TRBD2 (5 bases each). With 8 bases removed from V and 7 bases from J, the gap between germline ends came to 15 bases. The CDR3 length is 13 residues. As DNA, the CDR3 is TGTGCCAGCGGCCGGCGGGCAGGGAATGAGCAGTTCTTC. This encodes CASGRRAGNEQFF.

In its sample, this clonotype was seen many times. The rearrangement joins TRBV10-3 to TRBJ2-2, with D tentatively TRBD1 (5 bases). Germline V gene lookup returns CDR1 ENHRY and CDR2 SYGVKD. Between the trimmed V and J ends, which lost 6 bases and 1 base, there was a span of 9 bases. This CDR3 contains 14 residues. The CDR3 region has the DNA TGTGCCATCAGCTATGACAGGAACACCGGGGAGCTGTTTTTT. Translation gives CAISYDRNTGELFF.

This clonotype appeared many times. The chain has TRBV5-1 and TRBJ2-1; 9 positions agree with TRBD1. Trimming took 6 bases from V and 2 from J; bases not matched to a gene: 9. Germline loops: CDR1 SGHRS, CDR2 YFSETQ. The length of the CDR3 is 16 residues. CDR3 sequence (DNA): TGCGCCAGCACCCGGGGAACAGGGGGCCCCTACAATGAGCAGTTCTTC. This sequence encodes CASTRGTGGPYNEQFF.

The CDR3 loop reads CSSTSGPSWYF. CDR3 coding DNA: TGCAGCTCAACTAGCGGCCCCTCCTGGTACTTC. The chain has TRBV29-1 and TRBJ2-5; 8 positions match TRBD2. CDR1 and CDR2 from the germline V gene are SQVTM and ANQGSEA. J gave up 13 bases and V 8 bases, and 12 bases lay outside the gene matches. The CDR3 is made up of 11 amino acids.

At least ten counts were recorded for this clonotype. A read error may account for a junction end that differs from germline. Here the CDR3 reads CSARGFLNGTANTGELFF. DNA for the CDR3: TGCAGTGCCAGAGGATTTCTAAACGGGACAGCGAACACCGGGGAGCTGTTTTTT. The chain recombines TRBV20-1 with TRBJ2-2, with 7 bases that match TRBD1. This CDR3 has 18 residues. Per germline, CDR1 DFQATT and CDR2 SNEGSKA (reference sequence).